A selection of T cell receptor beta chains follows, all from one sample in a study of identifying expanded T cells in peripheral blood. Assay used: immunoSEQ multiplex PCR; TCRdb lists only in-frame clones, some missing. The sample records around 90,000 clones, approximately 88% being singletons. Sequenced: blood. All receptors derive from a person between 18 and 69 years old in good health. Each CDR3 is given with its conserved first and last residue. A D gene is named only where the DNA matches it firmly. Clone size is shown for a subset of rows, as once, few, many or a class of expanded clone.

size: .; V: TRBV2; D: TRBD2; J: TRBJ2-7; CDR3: CASRREGQIHEQYF; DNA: TGTGCCAGCAGGCGGGAGGGCCAAATCCACGAGCAGTACTTC
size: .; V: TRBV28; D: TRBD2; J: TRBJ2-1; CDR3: CASTLIRQAGGHNEQFF; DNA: TGTGCCAGCACTCTTATCCGCCAAGCGGGAGGTCACAATGAGCAGTTCTTC
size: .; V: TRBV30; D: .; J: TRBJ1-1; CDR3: CAWKGVGANTEAFF; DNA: TGTGCCTGGAAAGGGGTAGGGGCGAACACTGAAGCTTTCTTT
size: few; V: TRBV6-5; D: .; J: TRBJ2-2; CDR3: CASSYSGDPNTGELFF; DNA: TGTGCCAGCAGTTACTCTGGGGATCCGAACACCGGGGAGCTGTTTTTT
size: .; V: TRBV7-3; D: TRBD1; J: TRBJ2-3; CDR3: CASSFDRAGDTQYF; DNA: TGTGCCAGCAGCTTTGACAGGGCCGGAGATACGCAGTATTTT
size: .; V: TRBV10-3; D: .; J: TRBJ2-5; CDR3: CAISEVGETQYF; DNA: TGTGCCATCAGTGAAGTGGGGGAGACCCAGTACTTC
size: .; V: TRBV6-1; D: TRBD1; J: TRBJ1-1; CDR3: CASRQGAPVTEAFF; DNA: TGTGCCAGCAGACAGGGGGCCCCCGTCACTGAAGCTTTCTTT
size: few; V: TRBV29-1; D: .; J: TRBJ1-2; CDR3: CSVAGPGYTF; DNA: TGCAGCGTTGCAGGGCCTGGCTACACCTTC
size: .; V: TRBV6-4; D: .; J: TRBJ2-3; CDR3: CASSYGGGGTDTQYF; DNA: TGTGCCAGCAGTTACGGGGGCGGGGGCACAGATACGCAGTATTTT
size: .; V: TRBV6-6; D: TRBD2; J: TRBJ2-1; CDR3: CASSMTSPSYNEQFF; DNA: TGTGCCAGCAGCATGACTAGCCCCTCCTACAATGAGCAGTTCTTC
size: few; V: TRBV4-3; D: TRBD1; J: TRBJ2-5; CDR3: CASSQDTGGETQYF; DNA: TGCGCCAGCAGCCAAGATACAGGGGGAGAGACCCAGTACTTC
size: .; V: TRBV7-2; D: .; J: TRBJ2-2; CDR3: CASSLVRSNTGELFF; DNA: TGTGCCAGCAGCTTAGTCCGTTCGAACACCGGGGAGCTGTTTTTT
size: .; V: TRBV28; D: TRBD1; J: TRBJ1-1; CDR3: CASSEQGKGTEAFF; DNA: TGTGCCAGCAGTGAACAGGGGAAAGGCACTGAAGCTTTCTTT
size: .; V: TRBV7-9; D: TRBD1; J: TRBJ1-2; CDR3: CASSRTGGEYGYTF; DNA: TGTGCCAGCAGCCGCACAGGGGGTGAATATGGCTACACCTTC
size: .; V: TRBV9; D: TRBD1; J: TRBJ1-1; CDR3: CASSVGVGTGNTEAFF; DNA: TGTGCCAGCAGCGTAGGGGTGGGGACAGGGAACACTGAAGCTTTCTTT
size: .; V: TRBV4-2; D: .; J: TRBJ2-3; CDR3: CASSQGRTGSPSTDTQYF; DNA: TGTGCCAGCAGCCAAGGGAGAACAGGTTCACCTAGCACAGATACGCAGTATTTT
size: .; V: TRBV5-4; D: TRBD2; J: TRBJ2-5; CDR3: CASSKNLAGAQEAQYF; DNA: TGTGCCAGCAGCAAAAACCTAGCGGGGGCACAAGAGGCCCAGTACTTC
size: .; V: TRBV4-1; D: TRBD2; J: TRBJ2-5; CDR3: CASSPRLAGVQETQYF; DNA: TGCGCCAGCAGCCCCAGACTAGCGGGAGTACAAGAGACCCAGTACTTC
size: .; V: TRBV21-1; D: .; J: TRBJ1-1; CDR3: CASRNRPLPPGQGPLNTEAFF; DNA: TGTGCCAGCAGGAATAGACCTTTACCTCCGGGACAGGGCCCCCTGAACACTGAAGCTTTCTTT
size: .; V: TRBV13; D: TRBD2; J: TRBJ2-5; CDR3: CASSFGREGETQYF; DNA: TGTGCCAGCAGCTTCGGCAGGGAGGGGGAGACCCAGTACTTC
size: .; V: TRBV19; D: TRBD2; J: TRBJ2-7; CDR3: CASSISSMGVGGLRNEQYF; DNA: TGTGCCAGTAGTATAAGCTCCATGGGGGTCGGGGGGTTAAGGAACGAGCAGTACTTC
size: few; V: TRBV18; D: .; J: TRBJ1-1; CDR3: CASSAGENTEAFF; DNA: TGTGCCAGCTCAGCAGGGGAGAACACTGAAGCTTTCTTT
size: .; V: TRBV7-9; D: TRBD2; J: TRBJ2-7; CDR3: CASSFASGSYEQYF; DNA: TGTGCCAGCAGCTTCGCTAGCGGGAGCTACGAGCAGTACTTC
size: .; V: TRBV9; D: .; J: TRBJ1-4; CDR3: CASSVEGADKKLFF; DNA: TGTGCCAGCAGCGTAGAAGGGGCTGATAAAAAACTGTTTTTT
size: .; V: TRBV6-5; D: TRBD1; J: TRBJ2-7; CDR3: CASSYSWDRGPYEQYF; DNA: TGTGCCAGCAGTTACTCGTGGGACAGGGGGCCCTACGAGCAGTACTTC
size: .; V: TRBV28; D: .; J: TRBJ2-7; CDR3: CASSLYRLRGGEQYF; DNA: TGTGCCAGCAGTTTATACAGGCTGCGGGGCGGTGAGCAGTACTTC
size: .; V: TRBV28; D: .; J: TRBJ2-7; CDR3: CASLSKKAAPYEQYF; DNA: TGTGCCAGTCTATCCAAAAAGGCAGCTCCCTACGAGCAGTACTTC
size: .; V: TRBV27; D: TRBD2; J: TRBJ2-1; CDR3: CASSLSSALAGSSEQFF; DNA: TGTGCCAGCAGTTTATCAAGTGCGCTAGCGGGATCCTCTGAGCAGTTCTTC
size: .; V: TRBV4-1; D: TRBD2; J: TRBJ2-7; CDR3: CASSQEQGLADSEQYF; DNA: TGCGCCAGCAGCCAAGAACAGGGACTAGCAGATTCCGAGCAGTACTTC
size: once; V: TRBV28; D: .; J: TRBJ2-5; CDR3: CASSAPLGSETQYF; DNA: TGTGCCAGCAGTGCCCCACTAGGGTCAGAGACCCAGTACTTC
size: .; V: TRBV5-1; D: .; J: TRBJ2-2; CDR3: CASSPGTVLGELFF; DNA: TGCGCCAGCAGCCCTGGGACGGTCCTCGGGGAGCTGTTTTTT
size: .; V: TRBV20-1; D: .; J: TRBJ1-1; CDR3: CSAPSDTEAFF; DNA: TGCAGTGCTCCCTCTGACACTGAAGCTTTCTTT
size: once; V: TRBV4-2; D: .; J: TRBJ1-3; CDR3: CASSQGQIVSGNTIYF; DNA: TGTGCCAGCAGCCAAGGACAGATCGTCTCTGGAAACACCATATATTTT